This T cell receptor (beta chain) was found in a study of blood T cell repertoires in COVID-19 (dated by TCRdb to 2019 to 2021). About the study as a whole: Samples covering the acute and convalescent phases of COVID-19 were provided by collaborators in the United States, Italy and Spain. The material from the prospective study consisted of cDNA or gDNA derived from T cells, B-cell-depleted T cells, or PBMCs. The dataset comprised deeply sampled blood TCRbeta repertoires from subjects exposed to, actively infected with, or recovered from COVID-19. The repertoires were made available in a free public database intended to serve as a resource for research on the immune response to SARS-CoV-2. Samples came from the ongoing ImmuneRACE study (first 160 participants) plus 1,254 subjects from 6 global collaborators. The sample metadata nearly always contained a de-identified subject ID, COVID-19 status, age in years and sex. HLA class I and class II types, where available, came from metadata supplied by the sample provider rather than from assay-based typing.

TCRbeta CDR3 regions were amplified from genomic DNA using the immunoSEQ Assay, a bias-controlled multiplex PCR. Processing in the source paper ran as follows. The number of nucleated cells in each sample was estimated by amplification of reference gene primers within the assay. Sequence reads were collapsed and filtered to measure the absolute abundance of every unique TCRbeta CDR3 rearrangement. For each sample, productive Simpson clonality was calculated by taking the square root of Simpson's diversity index across productive rearrangements. The source is immuneACCESS, and TCRdb retained only in-frame sequences with V and J called. Part of the clones is not carried over; for the studies checked, unresolved V genes explain less than half of this, and the remainder is unexplained. That table furnishes V, J and clone size, whereas the DNA furnished D and trimming. The sample contains 90,000 to 120,000 clones, 90% to 95% of them found a single time. The ten largest clones represent 5.5% to 7% of the sample.

Each collaborating institution followed its own protocols to collect whole blood in K2EDTA tubes. For TCRbeta analysis, collaborators shipped samples in one of three forms: frozen whole blood, isolated PBMCs, or DNA extracted from either of those sample types. The CDR3 measures 14 amino acids from cysteine to phenylalanine. The read is trimmed to its CDR3 DNA, 42 bases read in frame from base 1. CDR1 SGDLS and CDR2 YYNGEE were looked up in the germline V gene. From V the trimming removes 2 bases and from J it removes 8 bases, while the gene matches leave 7 bases of the junction unaccounted for. The study at large found these results: The quantity of clinical and demographic metadata differed by source and by participant and was supplied without curation.

About this clone: There is no known antigen for this receptor. Per-base quality was not reported, and no clone a single base away is much larger than it.

This TCR derives from a human donor in a cohort sampled during active COVID-19. What was sequenced was peripheral blood. The rearrangement combines TRBV9 with TRBJ1-1, with 9 junctional bases fitting TRBD1. The nucleotide sequence reads TGTGCCAGCAGCGTTACAGACAGGGGGTGGGAAGCTTTCTTT. This sequence encodes CASSVTDRGWEAFF. Outside the CDR3, residues come from the reference TRBV9 and TRBJ1-1 proteins, so the full variable domain is: DSGVTQTPKHLITATGQRVTLRCSPRSGDLSVYWYQQSLDQGLQFLIQYYNGEERAKGNILERFSAQQFPDLHSELNLSSLELGDSALYFCASSVTDRGWEAFFGQGTRLTVV.